This T cell receptor beta chain was captured in a study of shared clonotypes between healthy human individuals. The CDR3 has 15 residues. The trim removed 0 bases at V and 7 bases at J, leaving 5 bases unmatched. In germline, CDR1 is MNHEY, CDR2 SVGAGI. There were only Caucasian adults among the donors, and all lived in Nashville, Tennessee. The data were produced by immunoSEQ multiplex PCR, yet TCRdb's version contains in-frame clones alone and is incomplete. This sample yields a few million clones, of which roughly nine tenths are seen a single time; under 0.15% belongs to the top ten. Comments on this clone: Its antigen remains unknown. Other DNA sequences in the same sample also yield this CDR3.

Overall study results and limits: Tissue TCR repertoires likely differ from these blood-only repertoires.

Sequenced sample: naive CD4+ T cells sorted from blood. Stated subset: CD45RA+ positively selected. This chain joins TRBV6-5 and TRBJ1-4; 7 nucleotides match TRBD1. This TCR came from a man aged 18 to 29 in good health. This CDR3 is CASSYSTGSGEKLFF. The DNA of the CDR3 is TGTGCCAGCAGTTACTCGACAGGGAGCGGTGAAAAACTGTTTTTT.